This TCR beta chain was recorded in a study of Tregs in tolerant kidney transplant recipients. Overall study results and limits: Findings come from small patient numbers and require larger validation.

The germline gives CDR1 LNHDA, CDR2 SQIVND (reference sequence). The CDR3 covers 15 residues. The junction had 10 bases not matched to a gene; V was cut back by 5 bases and J by 4 bases. On this clone: Its cognate antigen is unknown.

Data came from immunoSEQ multiplex PCR; TCRdb stores just in-frame clones and leaves some out. The sample holds 100,000 to 120,000 clones, nearly 90% seen once. Unstimulated Tregs (CD4+CD25+CD127-) and CD4+CD25- non-Tregs were sorted from PBMCs. This sequence originates from a human donor who received a combined kidney and bone marrow transplant. The rearrangement uses TRBV19 and TRBJ2-7; TRBD2 matches at 8 bases. The material was CD4+ T cells from blood, obtained before the transplant. The CDR3 spells CASSQSGTRNYEQYF. CDR3 nucleotide sequence: TGTGCCAGTAGTCAAAGCGGGACTAGGAATTACGAGCAGTACTTC.